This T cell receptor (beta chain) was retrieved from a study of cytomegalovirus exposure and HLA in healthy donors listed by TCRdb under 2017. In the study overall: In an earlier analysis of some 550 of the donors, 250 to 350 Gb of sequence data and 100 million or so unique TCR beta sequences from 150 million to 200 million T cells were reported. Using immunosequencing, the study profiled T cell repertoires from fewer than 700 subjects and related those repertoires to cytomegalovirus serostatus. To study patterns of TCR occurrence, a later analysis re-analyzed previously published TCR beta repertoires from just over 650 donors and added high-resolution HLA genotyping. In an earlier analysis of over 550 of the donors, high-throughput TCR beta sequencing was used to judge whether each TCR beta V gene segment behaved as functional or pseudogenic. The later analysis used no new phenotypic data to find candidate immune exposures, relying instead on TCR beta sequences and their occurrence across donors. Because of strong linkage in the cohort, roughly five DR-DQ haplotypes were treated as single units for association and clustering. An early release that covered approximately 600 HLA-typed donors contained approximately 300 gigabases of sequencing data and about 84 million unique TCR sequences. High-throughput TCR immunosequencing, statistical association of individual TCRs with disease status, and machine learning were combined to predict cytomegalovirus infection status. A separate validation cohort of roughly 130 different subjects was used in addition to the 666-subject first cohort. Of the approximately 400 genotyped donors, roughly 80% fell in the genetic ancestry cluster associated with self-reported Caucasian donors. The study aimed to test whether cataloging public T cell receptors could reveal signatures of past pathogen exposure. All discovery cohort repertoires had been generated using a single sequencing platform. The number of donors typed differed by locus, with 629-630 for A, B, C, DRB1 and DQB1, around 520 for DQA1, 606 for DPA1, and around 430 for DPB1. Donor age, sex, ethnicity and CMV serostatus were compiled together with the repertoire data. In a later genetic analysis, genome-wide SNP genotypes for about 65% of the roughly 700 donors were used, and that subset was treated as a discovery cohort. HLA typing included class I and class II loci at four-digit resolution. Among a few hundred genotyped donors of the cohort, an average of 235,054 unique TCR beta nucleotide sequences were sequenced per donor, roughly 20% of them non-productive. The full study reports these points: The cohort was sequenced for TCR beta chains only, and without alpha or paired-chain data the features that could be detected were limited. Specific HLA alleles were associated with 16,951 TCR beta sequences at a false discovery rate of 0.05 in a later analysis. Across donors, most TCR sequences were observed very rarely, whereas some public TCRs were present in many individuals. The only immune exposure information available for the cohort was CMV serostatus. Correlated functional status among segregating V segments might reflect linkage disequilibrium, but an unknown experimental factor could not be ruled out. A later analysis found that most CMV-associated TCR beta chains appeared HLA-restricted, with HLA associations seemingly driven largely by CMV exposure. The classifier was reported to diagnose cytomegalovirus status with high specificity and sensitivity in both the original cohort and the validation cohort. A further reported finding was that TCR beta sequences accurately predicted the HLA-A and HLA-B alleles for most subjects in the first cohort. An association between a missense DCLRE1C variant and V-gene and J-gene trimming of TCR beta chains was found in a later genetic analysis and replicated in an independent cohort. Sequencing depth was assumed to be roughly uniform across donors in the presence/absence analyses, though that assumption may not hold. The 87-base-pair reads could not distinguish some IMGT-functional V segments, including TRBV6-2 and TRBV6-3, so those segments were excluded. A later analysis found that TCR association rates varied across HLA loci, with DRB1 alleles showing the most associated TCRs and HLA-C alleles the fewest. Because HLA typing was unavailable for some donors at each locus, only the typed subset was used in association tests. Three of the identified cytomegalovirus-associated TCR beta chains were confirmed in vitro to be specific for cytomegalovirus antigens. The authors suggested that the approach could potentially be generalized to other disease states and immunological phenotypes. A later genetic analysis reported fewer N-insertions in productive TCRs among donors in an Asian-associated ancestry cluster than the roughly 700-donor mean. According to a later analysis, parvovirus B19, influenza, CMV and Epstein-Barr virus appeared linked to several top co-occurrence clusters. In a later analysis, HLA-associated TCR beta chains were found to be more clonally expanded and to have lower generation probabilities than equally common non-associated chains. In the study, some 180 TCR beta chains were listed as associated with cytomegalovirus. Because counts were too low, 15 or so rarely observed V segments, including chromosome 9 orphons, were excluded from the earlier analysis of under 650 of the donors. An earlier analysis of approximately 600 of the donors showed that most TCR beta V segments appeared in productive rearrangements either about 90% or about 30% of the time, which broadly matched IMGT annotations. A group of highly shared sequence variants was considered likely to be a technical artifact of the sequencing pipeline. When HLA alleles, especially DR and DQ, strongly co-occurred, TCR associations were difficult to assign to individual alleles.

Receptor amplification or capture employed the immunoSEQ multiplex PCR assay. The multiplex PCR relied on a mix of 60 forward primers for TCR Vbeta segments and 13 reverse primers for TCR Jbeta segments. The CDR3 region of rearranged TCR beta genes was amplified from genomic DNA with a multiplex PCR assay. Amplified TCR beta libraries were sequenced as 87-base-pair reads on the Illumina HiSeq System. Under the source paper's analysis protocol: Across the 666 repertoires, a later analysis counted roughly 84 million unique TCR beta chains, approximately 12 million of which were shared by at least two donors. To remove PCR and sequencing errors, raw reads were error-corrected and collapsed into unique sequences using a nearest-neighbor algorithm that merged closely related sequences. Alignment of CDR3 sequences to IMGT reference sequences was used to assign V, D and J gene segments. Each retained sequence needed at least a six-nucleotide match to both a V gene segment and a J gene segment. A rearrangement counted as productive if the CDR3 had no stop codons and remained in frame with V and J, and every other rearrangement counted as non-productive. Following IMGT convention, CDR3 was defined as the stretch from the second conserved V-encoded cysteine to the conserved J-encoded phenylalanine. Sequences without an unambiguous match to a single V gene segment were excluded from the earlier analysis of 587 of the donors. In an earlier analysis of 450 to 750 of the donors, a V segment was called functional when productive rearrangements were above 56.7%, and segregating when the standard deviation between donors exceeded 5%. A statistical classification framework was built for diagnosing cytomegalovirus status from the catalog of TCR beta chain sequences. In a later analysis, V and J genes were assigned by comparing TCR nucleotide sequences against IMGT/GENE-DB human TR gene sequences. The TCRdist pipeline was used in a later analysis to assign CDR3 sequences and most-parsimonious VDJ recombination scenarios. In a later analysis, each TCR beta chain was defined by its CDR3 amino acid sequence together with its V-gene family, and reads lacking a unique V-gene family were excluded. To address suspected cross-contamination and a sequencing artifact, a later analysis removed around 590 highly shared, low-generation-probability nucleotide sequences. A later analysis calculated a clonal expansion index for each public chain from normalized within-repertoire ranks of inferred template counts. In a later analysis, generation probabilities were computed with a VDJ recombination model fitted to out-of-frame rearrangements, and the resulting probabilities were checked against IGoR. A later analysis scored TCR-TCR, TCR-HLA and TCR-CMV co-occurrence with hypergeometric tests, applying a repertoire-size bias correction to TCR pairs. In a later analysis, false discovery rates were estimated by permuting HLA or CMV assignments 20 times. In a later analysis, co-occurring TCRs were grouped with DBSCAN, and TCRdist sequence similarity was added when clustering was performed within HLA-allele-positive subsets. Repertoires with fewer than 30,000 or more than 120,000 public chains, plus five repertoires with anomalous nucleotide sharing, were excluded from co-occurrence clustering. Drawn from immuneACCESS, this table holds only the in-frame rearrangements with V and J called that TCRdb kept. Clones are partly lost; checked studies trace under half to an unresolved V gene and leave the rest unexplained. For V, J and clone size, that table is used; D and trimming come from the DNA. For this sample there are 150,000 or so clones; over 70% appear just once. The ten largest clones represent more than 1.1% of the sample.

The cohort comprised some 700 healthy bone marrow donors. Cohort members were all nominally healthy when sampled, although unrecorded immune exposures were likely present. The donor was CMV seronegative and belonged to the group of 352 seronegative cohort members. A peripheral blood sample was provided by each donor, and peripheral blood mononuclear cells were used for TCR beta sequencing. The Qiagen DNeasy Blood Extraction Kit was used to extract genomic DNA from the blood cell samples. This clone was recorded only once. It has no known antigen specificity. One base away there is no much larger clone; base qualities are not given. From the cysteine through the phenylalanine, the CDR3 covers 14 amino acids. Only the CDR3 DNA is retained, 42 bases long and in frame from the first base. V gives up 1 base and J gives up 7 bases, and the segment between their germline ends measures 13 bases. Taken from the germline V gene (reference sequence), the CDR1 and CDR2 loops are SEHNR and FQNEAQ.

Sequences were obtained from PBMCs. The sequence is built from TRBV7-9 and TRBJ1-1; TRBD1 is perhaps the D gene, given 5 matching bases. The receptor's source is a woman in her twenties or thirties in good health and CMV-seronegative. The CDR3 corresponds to CASSLGKGLGEAFF. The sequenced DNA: TGTGCCAGCAGCTTAGGGAAGGGGTTGGGTGAAGCTTTCTTT.